Following are 10 T cell receptor beta chains from one sample sequenced in a study of identifying expanded T cells in peripheral blood. Repertoires were generated with immunoSEQ multiplex PCR, while TCRdb's copy carries only in-frame clones and drops some. Among about 78,000 clones listed, around four fifths were seen once. The sequenced sample was blood. The receptors come from a person between 18 and 75 years old in good health.

Worth noting for this clone: A junction boundary mismatches the germline segment, possibly from a read error. The chain links TRBV7-7 to TRBJ2-1, with 8 bases matching TRBD1. This CDR3 is built from 13 residues. Germline V gene lookup returns CDR1 SSHAT and CDR2 FNYEAQ (reference sequence). The CDR3 DNA sequence: TGTGCTAGCAGCTTTACAGGGGGGAATGAGCAGTTCTTC. This gives the protein CASSFTGGNEQFF.

This clone was seen just once. Germline is not matched at one junction end, which may reflect a read error. V usage is TRBV7-7 and J usage is TRBJ2-2; 9 nucleotides line up with TRBD2. CDR3 length: 15 residues. Germline V CDR1 and CDR2: SSHAT, FNYEAQ (reference sequence). The chain's CDR3 is CASSAGLAGTGELFF. For the CDR3, the DNA is TGTGCTAGCAGCGCGGGACTAGCCGGAACCGGGGAGCTGTTTTTT.

This chain uses TRBV28 with TRBJ1-2; D remains unclear. The V gene's germline CDR1 is MDHEN and CDR2 SYDVKM. Trimming shortened V by 5 bases and J by 0 bases, and 13 bases separated the two germline ends. The CDR3 extends over 15 amino acids. CDR3 in amino acids: CASSSRDATNYGYTF. In nucleotides, the CDR3 is TGTGCCAGCAGTAGCCGGGATGCAACTAACTATGGCTACACCTTC.

The rearrangement joins TRBV6-5 to TRBJ2-5; 7 positions match TRBD1. CDR3 length equals 15 residues. V trimming: 6 bases; J trimming: 1 base; junction bases outside the gene matches: 8. Germline V CDR1 and CDR2: MNHEY, SVGAGI. The CDR3: CASSSQGNIQETQYF. CDR3 DNA sequence: TGTGCCAGCAGCTCACAGGGGAATATCCAAGAGACCCAGTACTTC.

The chain has TRBV6-1 and TRBJ1-3, with D unresolved. The germline CDR1 and CDR2 sequences are MNHNS and SASEGT. There are 12 residues in the CDR3. The CDR3 DNA sequence: TGTGCTCACGAGGCAGATGGAAACACCATATATTTT. It specifies CAHEADGNTIYF.

The chain employs TRBV5-1 and TRBJ2-3; TRBD1 might be the D (5 bases). V lost 4 bases, J lost 0 bases, and 15 bases lay in between. Germline V gene data show CDR1 as SGHRS and CDR2 as YFSETQ. The CDR3 totals 16 residues. The CDR3 reads CASSLDRSDSTDTQYF. The CDR3 nucleotides are TGCGCCAGCAGCCTCGACAGATCTGATAGCACAGATACGCAGTATTTT. Filled out from reference TRBV5-1 and TRBJ2-3, the complete variable domain reads KAGVTQTPRYLIKTRGQQVTLSCSPISGHRSVSWYQQTPGQGLQFLFEYFSETQRNKGNFPGRFSGRQFSNSRSEMNVSTLELGDSALYLCASSLDRSDSTDTQYFGPGTRLTVL.

The chain combines TRBV6-5 with TRBJ1-2; D gene uncertain. Germline assignment: CDR1 MNHEY and CDR2 SVGAGI. The length of the CDR3 is 13 residues. V lost 7 bases, J lost 7 bases, and 16 bases lay in between. CDR3 residues: CASKYLDGRGYTF. CDR3 DNA sequence: TGTGCCAGCAAATATTTGGACGGTCGTGGCTACACCTTC.

The chain carries TRBV25-1 and TRBJ2-3, with 8 bases fitting TRBD2. Trimming took 8 bases from V and 5 from J; bases not matched to a gene: 12. The CDR3 runs to 15 residues. CDR1 MGHDK and CDR2 SYGVNS come from the germline V gene. The chain's CDR3 is CASALLADALDTQYF. CDR3 bases: TGTGCCAGCGCCCTACTAGCGGATGCACTAGATACGCAGTATTTT.

The chain is built from TRBV7-3 and TRBJ2-1, with 7 bases aligning to TRBD2. V was pared by 1 base and J by 2 bases, with 2 bases of the junction left unmatched. This CDR3 is 15 amino acids long. Germline values: CDR1 SGHTA, CDR2 FQGTGA. CDR3 nucleotide sequence: TGTGCCAGCAGCTTAAATCTAGCGGCCTACAATGAGCAGTTCTTC. The encoded protein is CASSLNLAAYNEQFF.

The chain uses TRBV27 and TRBJ2-7, with D perhaps matching TRBD1 or TRBD2 (6 bases each). V was cut by 7 bases and J by 2 bases, with 12 bases left in between. CDR3 size: 13 residues. CDR1 MNHEY and CDR2 SMNVEV come from the germline V gene (reference sequence). CDR3 DNA: TGTGCCAGCAAGGGGGGAGTTACCTACGAGCAGTACTTC. This codes for CASKGGVTYEQYF.